The 15 T cell receptor beta chains below all came from one sample that was sequenced in a study of blood T cell repertoires in COVID-19. Produced via immunoSEQ multiplex PCR; TCRdb's table is partial and in-frame only. The sample has over 150,000 clones, 84% seen once. Sequencing used peripheral blood. Every receptor here comes from a woman of 80 years or more with COVID-19, enrolled during active disease.

This chain connects TRBV18 to TRBJ1-2; D gene ambiguous. Germline V gene data show CDR1 as KGHSH and CDR2 as LQKENI. The length of the CDR3 is 13 residues. The ends were cut back, 2 bases at V and 3 bases at J, with 7 bases in the middle. CDR3 residues: CASSPGSYYGYTF. CDR3 coding DNA: TGTGCCAGCTCACCAGGGAGTTACTATGGCTACACCTTC. Full variable domain (outside the CDR3, taken from reference TRBV18 and TRBJ1-2): NAGVMQNPRHLVRRRGQEARLRCSPMKGHSHVYWYRQLPEEGLKFMVYLQKENIIDESGMPKERFSAEFPKEGPSILRIQQVVRGDSAAYFCASSPGSYYGYTFGSGTRLTVV.

The rearrangement links TRBV30 to TRBJ2-1; D not resolved. Germline-derived CDR1 and CDR2 are GTSNPN and SVGIG (reference sequence). The CDR3 is made up of 13 amino acids. V lost 0 bases, J lost 7 bases, and 10 bases lay in between. DNA for the CDR3: TGTGCCTGGAGTGTACCCGGAGCGAATGAGCAGTTCTTC. Its translation: CAWSVPGANEQFF.

This clone was detected a few times. The chain links TRBV18 to TRBJ2-2; no definite D call. The CDR3 sequence is 14 residues long. V lost 0 bases to trimming and J lost 6 bases, with 8 bases between them. Germline V gene data show CDR1 as KGHSH and CDR2 as LQKENI. The CDR3 DNA is TGTGCCAGCTCACCACCGTCTAACTCCGGGGAGCTGTTTTTT. It translates to CASSPPSNSGELFF.

Written as DNA, the CDR3 is TGTGCCAGCAGCTTGGGGGCCCCAAATTGGGGAGTAGAGACCCAGTACTTC. It is translated as CASSLGAPNWGVETQYF. The chain is built from TRBV5-4 and TRBJ2-5; tentative D call: TRBD2 (5 bases). The CDR3 runs to 17 residues. Germline CDR1 SGHNT, CDR2 YYREEE (reference sequence). Between the trimmed V and J ends, which lost 0 bases and 4 bases, there was a span of 19 bases.

Here the CDR3 reads CASSHRTGTREKLFF. In DNA, the CDR3 is TGTGCCAGCAGCCATAGGACAGGGACCCGCGAAAAACTGTTTTTT. The V call is TRBV6-5, the J call TRBJ1-4; 8 positions match TRBD1. There are 15 residues in the CDR3. J lost 8 bases, V lost 6 bases, and 11 bases had no gene match. CDR1 is MNHEY, CDR2 SVGAGI, per germline.

This sequence joins TRBV18 and TRBJ2-7; perhaps TRBD1 as D (6 bases). The CDR3 contains 14 residues. Germline CDR1 reads KGHSH; CDR2 reads LQKENI. V lost 3 bases, J lost 6 bases, and 15 bases lay in between. The CDR3, as DNA: TGTGCCAGCTCACCCTTACAGGGAGTAAGCGAGCAGTACTTC. Translated, it gives CASSPLQGVSEQYF.

V gene TRBV27 combines with J gene TRBJ1-2; 9 bases fit TRBD1. V dropped 6 bases and J dropped 2; count of bases not matched to a gene: 7. The germline gives CDR1 MNHEY, CDR2 SMNVEV (reference sequence). The CDR3 sequence is 15 residues long. In DNA, the CDR3 is TGTGCCAGCAGACCCCTGGGGACAGGGAACTATGGCTACACCTTC. Residues: CASRPLGTGNYGYTF.

The gene calls are TRBV18 and TRBJ2-3; TRBD1 aligns across 7 bases. Germline CDR1 KGHSH, CDR2 LQKENI. V shed 4 bases and J 4 bases; nucleotides not matched to a gene: 11. The CDR3 is 16 residues long. CDR3 sequence: CASSQFRQGSADTQYF. The CDR3 nucleotides are TGTGCCAGCTCACAGTTCCGACAGGGTTCCGCAGATACGCAGTATTTT.

This sequence joins TRBV6-2 or TRBV6-3 and TRBJ2-5; a possible D gene is TRBD2 (5 bases). The V and J ends lost 5 bases and 1 base respectively, with 14 bases between them. In germline, CDR1 is MNHEY, CDR2 SVGEGT. The CDR3 is 15 amino acids. For the CDR3, the DNA is TGTGCCAGCAGTCGGACTGGACCGATCCAAGAGACCCAGTACTTC. Translated: CASSRTGPIQETQYF.

The V and J genes are TRBV9 and TRBJ2-7; TRBD1 might be the D (5 bases). V lost 0 bases and J 0 bases, leaving 13 bases between the germline ends. Germline lookup yields CDR1 SGDLS and CDR2 YYNGEE. The CDR3 has 16 residues. The CDR3 bases are TGTGCCAGCAGCGTAGCTCCAAGGGGAAGCTCCTACGAGCAGTACTTC. Protein: CASSVAPRGSSYEQYF.

V usage is TRBV10-1 and J usage is TRBJ2-2, with 7 nucleotides matching TRBD2. J gave up 2 bases and V 6 bases, and 6 bases lay outside the gene matches. From germline, CDR1 is WNHNN and CDR2 SYGVQD (reference sequence). This CDR3 has 15 residues. CDR3 residues: CASSEGLRNTGELFF. CDR3 bases: TGCGCCAGCAGCGAGGGACTAAGAAACACCGGGGAGCTGTTTTTT.

The chain joins TRBV6-2 or TRBV6-3 to TRBJ1-6; the D is unclear. V was cut by 0 bases and J by 5 bases, with 8 bases left in between. There are 15 residues in the CDR3. Germline CDR1 MNHEY, CDR2 SVGEGT. The CDR3 DNA follows: TGTGCCAGCAGTTACTCGGTACATAATAATTCACCCCTCCACTTT. Translating it yields CASSYSVHNNSPLHF.

The genes are TRBV5-1 and TRBJ2-7; 10 bases line up with TRBD1. The J segment lost 7 bases and the V segment lost 4 bases, leaving 8 bases of the junction unmatched. Germline CDR1 SGHRS, CDR2 YFSETQ. This CDR3 region has 14 residues. The CDR3 DNA reads TGCGCCAGCAGCCTCGACAGGGGGCAGGGGGAGCAGTACTTC. The encoded protein is CASSLDRGQGEQYF.

The chain couples TRBV29-1 to TRBJ2-1; 8 bases align to TRBD2. The V gene end was trimmed by 7 bases and the J gene end by 0 bases; junction bases not matched to a gene: 5. Germline V lookup: CDR1 SQVTM, CDR2 ANQGSEA. This CDR3 comprises 14 residues. As DNA, the CDR3 is TGCAGCGGGGGCCGGGAGGGCTCCTACAATGAGCAGTTCTTC. It codes for CSGGREGSYNEQFF.

V and J are TRBV6-2 or TRBV6-3 and TRBJ2-7, with TRBD1 as a possible D gene (6 bases). The V gene lost 4 bases and the J gene lost 0 bases, with 13 bases spanning the gap. Looked up from germline, CDR1 is MNHEY and CDR2 is SVGEGT. CDR3 length: 15 amino acids. CDR3 residues: CASSSGTPVSYEQYF. As DNA, the CDR3 is TGTGCCAGCAGTTCCGGGACACCCGTCTCCTACGAGCAGTACTTC.